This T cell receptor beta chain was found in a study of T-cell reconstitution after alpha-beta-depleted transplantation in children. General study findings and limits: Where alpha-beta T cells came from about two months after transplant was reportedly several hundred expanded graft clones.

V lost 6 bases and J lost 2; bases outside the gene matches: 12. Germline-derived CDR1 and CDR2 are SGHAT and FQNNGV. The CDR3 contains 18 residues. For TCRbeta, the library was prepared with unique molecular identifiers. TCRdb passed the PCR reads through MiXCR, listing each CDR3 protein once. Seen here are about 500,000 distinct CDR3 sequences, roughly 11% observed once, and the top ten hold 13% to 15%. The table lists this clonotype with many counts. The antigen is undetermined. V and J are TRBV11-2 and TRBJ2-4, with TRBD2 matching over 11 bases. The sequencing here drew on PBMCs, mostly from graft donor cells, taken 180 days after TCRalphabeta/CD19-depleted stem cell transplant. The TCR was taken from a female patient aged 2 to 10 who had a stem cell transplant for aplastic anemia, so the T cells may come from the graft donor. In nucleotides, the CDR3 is TGTGCCAGCAGACAGACTAGCGGGGCGACTCGGTCCAAAAACATTCAGTACTTC. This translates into CASRQTSGATRSKNIQYF. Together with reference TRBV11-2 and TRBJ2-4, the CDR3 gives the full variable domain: EAGVAQSPRYKIIEKRQSVAFWCNPISGHATLYWYQQILGQGPKLLIQFQNNGVVDDSQLPKDRFSAERLKGVDSTLKIQPAKLEDSAVYLCASRQTSGATRSKNIQYFGAGTRLSVL.